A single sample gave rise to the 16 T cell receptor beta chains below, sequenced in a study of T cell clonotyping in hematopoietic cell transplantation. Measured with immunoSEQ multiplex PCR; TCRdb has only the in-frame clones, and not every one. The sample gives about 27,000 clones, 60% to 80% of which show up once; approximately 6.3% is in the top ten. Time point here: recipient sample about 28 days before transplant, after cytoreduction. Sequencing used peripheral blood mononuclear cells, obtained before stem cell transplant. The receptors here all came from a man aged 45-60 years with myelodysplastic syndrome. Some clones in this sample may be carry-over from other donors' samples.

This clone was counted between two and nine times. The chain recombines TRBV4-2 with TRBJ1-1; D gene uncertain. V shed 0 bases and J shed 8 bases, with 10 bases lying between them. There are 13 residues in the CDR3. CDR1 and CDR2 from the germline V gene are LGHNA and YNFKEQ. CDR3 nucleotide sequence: TGTGCCAGCAGCCAAGAATTCAGTGAGGAAGCTTTCTTT. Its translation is CASSQEFSEEAFF.

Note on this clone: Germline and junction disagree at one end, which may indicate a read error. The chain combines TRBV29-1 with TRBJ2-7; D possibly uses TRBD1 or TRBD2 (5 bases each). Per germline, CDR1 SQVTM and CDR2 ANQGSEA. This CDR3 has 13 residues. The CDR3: CSVGDGPSREQYF. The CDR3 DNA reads TGTAGCGTTGGGGACGGGCCTTCCAGGGAGCAGTACTTC.

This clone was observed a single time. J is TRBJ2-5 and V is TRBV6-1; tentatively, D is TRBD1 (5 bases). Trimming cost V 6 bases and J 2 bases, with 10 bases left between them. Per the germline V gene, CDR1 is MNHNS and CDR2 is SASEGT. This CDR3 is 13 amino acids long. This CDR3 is CASSERGQETQYF. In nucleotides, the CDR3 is TGTGCCAGCAGCGAAAGGGGACAAGAGACCCAGTACTTC.

The CDR3 DNA sequence: TGTGCCAGCAGCGTAGGGGCAGGGGGGAGTGGTGAGACCCAGTACTTC. Protein product: CASSVGAGGSGETQYF. The chain couples TRBV9 to TRBJ2-5; perhaps TRBD1 as D (7 bases). V lost 0 bases and J lost 5, with 17 bases in between. This CDR3 spans 16 amino acids. Germline V lookup: CDR1 SGDLS, CDR2 YYNGEE.

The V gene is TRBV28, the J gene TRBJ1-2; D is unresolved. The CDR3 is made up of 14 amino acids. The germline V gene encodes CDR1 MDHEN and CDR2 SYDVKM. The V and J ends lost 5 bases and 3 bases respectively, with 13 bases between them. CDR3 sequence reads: CASSGSDTHYGYTF. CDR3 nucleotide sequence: TGTGCCAGCAGTGGCTCTGATACACACTATGGCTACACCTTC.

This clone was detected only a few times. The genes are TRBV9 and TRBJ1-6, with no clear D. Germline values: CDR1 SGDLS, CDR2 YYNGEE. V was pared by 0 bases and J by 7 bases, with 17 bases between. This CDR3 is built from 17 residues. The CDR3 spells CASSVARDSQRNSPLHF. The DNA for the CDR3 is TGTGCCAGCAGCGTAGCTAGAGACTCCCAAAGGAATTCACCCCTCCACTTT.

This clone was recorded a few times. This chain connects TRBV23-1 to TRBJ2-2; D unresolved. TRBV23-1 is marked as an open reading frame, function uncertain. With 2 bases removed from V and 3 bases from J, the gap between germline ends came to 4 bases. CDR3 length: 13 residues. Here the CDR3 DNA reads TGCGCCAGCAGTCAACGGCACACCGGGGAGCTGTTTTTT. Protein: CASSQRHTGELFF.

Here the CDR3 reads CASSTGRSFNEKLFF. The CDR3 DNA reads TGTGCCAGCAGTACTGGACGGAGCTTTAATGAAAAACTGTTTTTT. The chain couples TRBV6-6 to TRBJ1-4; the D is unclear. The CDR3 is made up of 15 amino acids. Germline-derived CDR1 and CDR2 are MNHNY and SVGAGI (reference sequence). Trimming shortened V by 5 bases and J by 4 bases, and 14 bases separated the two germline ends.

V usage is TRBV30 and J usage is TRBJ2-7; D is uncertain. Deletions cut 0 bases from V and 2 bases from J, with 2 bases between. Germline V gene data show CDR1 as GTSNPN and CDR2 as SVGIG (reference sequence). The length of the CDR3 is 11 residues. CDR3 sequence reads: CAWSVTYEQYF. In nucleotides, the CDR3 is TGTGCCTGGAGTGTAACCTACGAGCAGTACTTC.

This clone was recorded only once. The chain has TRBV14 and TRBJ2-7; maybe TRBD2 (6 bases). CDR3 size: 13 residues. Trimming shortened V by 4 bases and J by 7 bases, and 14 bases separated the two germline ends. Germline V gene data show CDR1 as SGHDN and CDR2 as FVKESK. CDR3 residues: CASSRGGAGEQYF. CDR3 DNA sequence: TGTGCCAGCAGCCGGGGCGGGGCAGGAGAGCAGTACTTC.

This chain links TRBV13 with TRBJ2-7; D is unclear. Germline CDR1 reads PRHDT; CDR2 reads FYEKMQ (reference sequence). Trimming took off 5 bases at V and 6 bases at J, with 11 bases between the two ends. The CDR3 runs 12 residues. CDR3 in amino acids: CASSPNGLEQYF. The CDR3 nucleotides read TGTGCCAGCAGCCCAAACGGGCTCGAGCAGTACTTC.

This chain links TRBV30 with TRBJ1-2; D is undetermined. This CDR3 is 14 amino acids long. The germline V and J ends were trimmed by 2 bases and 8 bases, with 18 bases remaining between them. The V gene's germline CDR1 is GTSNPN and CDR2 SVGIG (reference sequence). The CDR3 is CAWSKFARLVGYTF. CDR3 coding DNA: TGTGCCTGGAGTAAATTCGCCAGATTAGTAGGCTACACCTTC.

The CDR3, as DNA: TGCGCCAGCAGCCAACATAGCGGGGACGCCTACAATGAGCAGTTCTTC. As protein: CASSQHSGDAYNEQFF. This chain uses TRBV4-1 with TRBJ2-1; TRBD2 agrees at 8 bases. Germline V gives CDR1 MGHRA, CDR2 YSYEKL. J gave up 2 bases and V 2 bases, and 5 bases lay outside the gene matches. The CDR3 sequence is 16 residues long.

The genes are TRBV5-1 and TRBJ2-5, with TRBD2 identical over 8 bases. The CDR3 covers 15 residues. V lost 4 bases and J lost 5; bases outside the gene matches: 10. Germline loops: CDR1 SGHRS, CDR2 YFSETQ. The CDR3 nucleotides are TGCGCCAGCAGCCCTACCGGGACTAGAGGGGAGACCCAGTACTTC. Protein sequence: CASSPTGTRGETQYF.

The CDR3 region has the DNA TGTGCCAGCAGTTTGGACAGTTCCTATGGCTACACCTTC. Translating it yields CASSLDSSYGYTF. The chain recombines TRBV6-5 with TRBJ1-2; tentative D call: TRBD1 (6 bases). The V end lost 4 bases, the J end lost 4 bases, and 10 bases lay between the germline ends. CDR1 is MNHEY and CDR2 is SVGAGI in the germline V gene. This CDR3 has 13 residues.

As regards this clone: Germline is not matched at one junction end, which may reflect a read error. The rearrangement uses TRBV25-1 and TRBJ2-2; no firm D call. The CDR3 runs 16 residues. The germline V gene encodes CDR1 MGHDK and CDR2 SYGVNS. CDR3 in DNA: TGTGCCAGCAGCGAATTTGGGAAGGGATTAGGCGGGGAGCTGTTTTTT. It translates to CASSEFGKGLGGELFF.